This is a list of T cell receptor beta chains from one sample in a study of neurological immune-mediated disorders. TCRdb ran MiXCR on the 5' RACE reads and lists one entry per CDR3 protein. The sample lists 40,000 to 45,000 distinct CDR3 sequences, about 6% occurring once. Material: CD4+ T cells from blood. Receptors were obtained from a woman in her forties in good health. CDR3s include the opening cysteine and the closing phenylalanine or tryptophan. The order of the fields is V gene, D gene, J gene, clone size, CDR3 protein, CDR3 DNA. D genes are given only for firm matches. Only part of the rows carry a size: once, few, many, or a class if the clone is expanded.

V gene: TRBV5-1
D gene: .
J gene: TRBJ1-1
clone size: many
CDR3 protein: CASSGQLNTEAFF
CDR3 DNA: TGCGCCAGCAGCGGCCAGTTGAACACTGAAGCTTTCTTT

V gene: TRBV28
D gene: .
J gene: TRBJ1-2
clone size: many
CDR3 protein: CASSNQGILGGYTF
CDR3 DNA: TGTGCCAGCAGTAACCAGGGAATATTGGGTGGCTACACCTTC

V gene: TRBV2
D gene: .
J gene: TRBJ2-3
clone size: many
CDR3 protein: CASSDVQGTDTQYF
CDR3 DNA: TGTGCCAGCAGTGACGTACAGGGCACAGATACGCAGTATTTT

V gene: TRBV15
D gene: .
J gene: TRBJ1-5
clone size: many
CDR3 protein: CATSRAGNNQPQHF
CDR3 DNA: TGTGCCACCAGCAGAGCGGGGAACAATCAGCCCCAGCATTTT

V gene: TRBV11-2
D gene: .
J gene: TRBJ1-3
clone size: many
CDR3 protein: CASSLDRSSGNTIYF
CDR3 DNA: TGTGCCAGCAGCTTAGACAGGAGCTCTGGAAACACCATATATTTT

V gene: TRBV7-2
D gene: .
J gene: TRBJ1-6
clone size: many
CDR3 protein: CASSLRISNSPLHF
CDR3 DNA: TGTGCCAGCAGCTTGAGGATTAGTAATTCACCCCTCCACTTT

V gene: TRBV5-1
D gene: .
J gene: TRBJ2-5
clone size: many
CDR3 protein: CASSPKGVGETQYF
CDR3 DNA: TGCGCCAGCAGCCCAAAAGGGGTTGGGGAGACCCAGTACTTC

V gene: TRBV2
D gene: TRBD2
J gene: TRBJ2-1
clone size: .
CDR3 protein: CASSEGTSGSSDTQFF
CDR3 DNA: TGTGCCAGCAGTGAGGGGACTAGCGGGAGCTCAGATACGCAGTTCTTC

V gene: TRBV20-1
D gene: .
J gene: TRBJ1-2
clone size: many
CDR3 protein: CSARVPGVYGYTF
CDR3 DNA: TGCAGTGCTAGAGTTCCGGGAGTCTATGGCTACACCTTC

V gene: TRBV20-1
D gene: .
J gene: TRBJ2-3
clone size: many
CDR3 protein: CSARDAAIHTDTQYF
CDR3 DNA: TGCAGTGCTAGAGATGCGGCGATTCACACAGATACGCAGTATTTT

V gene: TRBV7-2
D gene: TRBD2
J gene: TRBJ2-5
clone size: many
CDR3 protein: CASSQGRVETQYF
CDR3 DNA: TGTGCCAGCAGCCAAGGGAGGGTAGAGACCCAGTACTTC

V gene: TRBV5-1
D gene: .
J gene: TRBJ2-7
clone size: many
CDR3 protein: CASSPVTGEDEQYF
CDR3 DNA: TGCGCCAGCAGCCCCGTTACGGGGGAGGACGAGCAGTACTTC

V gene: TRBV5-4
D gene: .
J gene: TRBJ1-1
clone size: many
CDR3 protein: CASSLDGGAGNTEAFF
CDR3 DNA: TGTGCCAGCAGCTTGGATGGGGGGGCCGGGAACACTGAAGCTTTCTTT

V gene: TRBV5-1
D gene: TRBD2
J gene: TRBJ2-7
clone size: many
CDR3 protein: CASSLASGNSYEQYF
CDR3 DNA: TGCGCCAGCAGCTTGGCTAGCGGGAATTCCTACGAGCAGTACTTC

V gene: TRBV28
D gene: .
J gene: TRBJ1-3
clone size: many
CDR3 protein: CASSLDPGNTIYF
CDR3 DNA: TGTGCCAGCAGTTTAGATCCTGGAAACACCATATATTTT

V gene: TRBV28
D gene: TRBD2
J gene: TRBJ2-7
clone size: many
CDR3 protein: CASSLSGGSYEQYF
CDR3 DNA: TGTGCCAGCAGTTTATCGGGAGGGAGCTACGAGCAGTACTTC

V gene: TRBV6-2/TRBV6-3
D gene: TRBD1
J gene: TRBJ2-7
clone size: many
CDR3 protein: CATTGGPGQGTYEQYF
CDR3 DNA: TGTGCCACCACCGGGGGACCGGGACAGGGAACCTACGAGCAGTACTTC

V gene: TRBV5-6
D gene: TRBD1
J gene: TRBJ1-5
clone size: .
CDR3 protein: CASSLGDSLSNQPQHF
CDR3 DNA: TGTGCCAGCAGCTTGGGGGACAGTCTTAGCAATCAGCCCCAGCATTTT

V gene: TRBV20-1
D gene: .
J gene: TRBJ2-1
clone size: many
CDR3 protein: CSAFQGRTEQFF
CDR3 DNA: TGCAGTGCCTTCCAAGGGAGGACGGAGCAGTTCTTC

V gene: TRBV3-1
D gene: TRBD2
J gene: TRBJ2-3
clone size: many
CDR3 protein: CATGTSGTDTQYF
CDR3 DNA: TGTGCCACCGGGACTAGCGGAACAGATACGCAGTATTTT

V gene: TRBV7-2
D gene: .
J gene: TRBJ2-3
clone size: many
CDR3 protein: CASSLAGADTQYF
CDR3 DNA: TGTGCCAGCAGCTTAGCGGGGGCAGATACGCAGTATTTT

V gene: TRBV6-2/TRBV6-3
D gene: TRBD1
J gene: TRBJ1-1
clone size: .
CDR3 protein: CASSYGLRGRDTEAFF
CDR3 DNA: TGTGCCAGCAGTTACGGCCTCAGGGGGCGGGACACTGAAGCTTTCTTT

V gene: TRBV5-1
D gene: TRBD2
J gene: TRBJ2-1
clone size: many
CDR3 protein: CASSPGHRTSINEQFF
CDR3 DNA: TGCGCCAGCAGCCCGGGACATCGGACTAGCATCAATGAGCAGTTCTTC

V gene: TRBV14
D gene: .
J gene: TRBJ1-2
clone size: many
CDR3 protein: CASSQDGNGYTF
CDR3 DNA: TGTGCCAGCAGCCAAGATGGGAATGGCTACACCTTC

V gene: TRBV29-1
D gene: TRBD1
J gene: TRBJ2-3
clone size: many
CDR3 protein: CSVEGTGIPRTDTQYF
CDR3 DNA: TGCAGCGTTGAAGGGACAGGGATTCCACGCACAGATACGCAGTATTTT

V gene: TRBV4-2
D gene: .
J gene: TRBJ1-3
clone size: many
CDR3 protein: CASSQTPGTGNTIYF
CDR3 DNA: TGTGCCAGCAGCCAAACCCCGGGGACTGGAAACACCATATATTTT

V gene: TRBV12-3/TRBV12-4
D gene: .
J gene: TRBJ1-2
clone size: many
CDR3 protein: CASTLGSAHNYGYTF
CDR3 DNA: TGTGCCAGCACCTTGGGGAGTGCCCATAACTATGGCTACACCTTC

V gene: TRBV11-2
D gene: .
J gene: TRBJ2-1
clone size: many
CDR3 protein: CASSYLQGVNEQFF
CDR3 DNA: TGTGCCAGCAGTTACCTACAGGGTGTCAATGAGCAGTTCTTC

V gene: TRBV20-1
D gene: .
J gene: TRBJ1-4
clone size: many
CDR3 protein: CSASRQEKLFF
CDR3 DNA: TGCAGTGCCTCCCGACAGGAAAAACTGTTTTTT

V gene: TRBV10-2
D gene: TRBD1
J gene: TRBJ2-7
clone size: many
CDR3 protein: CASSNLQGVGEQYF
CDR3 DNA: TGCGCCAGCAGTAACTTACAGGGGGTAGGCGAGCAGTACTTC

V gene: TRBV5-1
D gene: TRBD2
J gene: TRBJ2-1
clone size: many
CDR3 protein: CASSLTSGRHYNEQFF
CDR3 DNA: TGCGCCAGCAGCTTGACTAGCGGGAGGCACTACAATGAGCAGTTCTTC

V gene: TRBV12-3/TRBV12-4
D gene: .
J gene: TRBJ2-3
clone size: many
CDR3 protein: CASLRGPSTDTQYF
CDR3 DNA: TGTGCCAGCCTCCGGGGACCTAGCACAGATACGCAGTATTTT

V gene: TRBV5-1
D gene: .
J gene: TRBJ2-6
clone size: many
CDR3 protein: CASSRTGPGANVLTF
CDR3 DNA: TGCGCCAGCAGCCGAACAGGGCCTGGGGCCAACGTCCTGACTTTC

V gene: TRBV28
D gene: .
J gene: TRBJ1-2
clone size: many
CDR3 protein: CASSLWGGNYGYTF
CDR3 DNA: TGTGCCAGCAGTTTATGGGGCGGCAACTATGGCTACACCTTC

V gene: TRBV7-7
D gene: .
J gene: TRBJ2-7
clone size: many
CDR3 protein: CASSLDQSYEQYF
CDR3 DNA: TGTGCTAGCAGCTTAGACCAGTCCTACGAGCAGTACTTC

V gene: TRBV28
D gene: .
J gene: TRBJ2-3
clone size: many
CDR3 protein: CASSPGLTSTDTQYF
CDR3 DNA: TGTGCCAGCAGCCCGGGACTGACTAGCACAGATACGCAGTATTTT

V gene: TRBV5-6
D gene: .
J gene: TRBJ1-2
clone size: many
CDR3 protein: CASSLGAGDYGYTF
CDR3 DNA: TGTGCCAGCAGCTTGGGGGCAGGGGACTATGGCTACACCTTC

V gene: TRBV7-9
D gene: .
J gene: TRBJ2-2
clone size: many
CDR3 protein: CASSLAGVNTGELFF
CDR3 DNA: TGTGCCAGCAGCTTAGCGGGAGTTAACACCGGGGAGCTGTTTTTT

V gene: TRBV7-9
D gene: .
J gene: TRBJ2-1
clone size: many
CDR3 protein: CASSFGFRGVRNEQFF
CDR3 DNA: TGTGCCAGCAGCTTCGGGTTTCGGGGAGTAAGGAATGAGCAGTTCTTC

V gene: TRBV7-2
D gene: .
J gene: TRBJ1-2
clone size: many
CDR3 protein: CASSFDSRYGYTF
CDR3 DNA: TGTGCCAGCAGCTTTGACAGTCGCTATGGCTACACCTTC

V gene: TRBV5-1
D gene: .
J gene: TRBJ2-5
clone size: many
CDR3 protein: CASSPPAGETQYF
CDR3 DNA: TGCGCCAGCAGCCCCCCGGCTGGAGAGACCCAGTACTTC

V gene: TRBV27
D gene: .
J gene: TRBJ2-7
clone size: many
CDR3 protein: CASSLRRQLYEQYF
CDR3 DNA: TGTGCCAGCAGCCTACGGAGACAACTCTACGAGCAGTACTTC

V gene: TRBV6-5
D gene: TRBD2
J gene: TRBJ2-5
clone size: many
CDR3 protein: CASSSSGLAVQETQYF
CDR3 DNA: TGTGCCAGCAGTTCTTCCGGACTAGCGGTCCAAGAGACCCAGTACTTC

V gene: TRBV20-1
D gene: TRBD1
J gene: TRBJ1-1
clone size: .
CDR3 protein: CSAREGAEAFF
CDR3 DNA: TGCAGTGCCAGAGAGGGGGCCGAAGCTTTCTTT

V gene: TRBV15
D gene: TRBD1
J gene: TRBJ1-1
clone size: .
CDR3 protein: CATSSQGASEAFF
CDR3 DNA: TGTGCCACCAGCAGTCAGGGGGCGAGTGAAGCTTTCTTT

V gene: TRBV5-1
D gene: TRBD2
J gene: TRBJ2-5
clone size: many
CDR3 protein: CASSLGEIAGGEGETQYF
CDR3 DNA: TGCGCCAGCAGCCTAGGAGAAATAGCGGGAGGAGAGGGAGAGACCCAGTACTTC

V gene: TRBV20-1
D gene: TRBD1
J gene: TRBJ1-2
clone size: many
CDR3 protein: CSARGQGASDYGYTF
CDR3 DNA: TGCAGTGCTAGAGGACAGGGGGCATCAGACTATGGCTACACCTTC

V gene: TRBV7-2
D gene: .
J gene: TRBJ1-3
clone size: many
CDR3 protein: CASSLDTFTIYF
CDR3 DNA: TGTGCCAGCAGCTTAGATACCTTCACCATATATTTT

V gene: TRBV5-5
D gene: .
J gene: TRBJ2-5
clone size: many
CDR3 protein: CASSLVGNSYQETQYF
CDR3 DNA: TGTGCCAGCAGCTTGGTGGGGAATTCGTACCAAGAGACCCAGTACTTC

V gene: TRBV5-1
D gene: .
J gene: TRBJ2-7
clone size: many
CDR3 protein: CASSLDVQGGLGEQYF
CDR3 DNA: TGCGCCAGCAGCTTGGACGTACAGGGCGGACTGGGAGAGCAGTACTTC

V gene: TRBV28
D gene: .
J gene: TRBJ1-2
clone size: many
CDR3 protein: CASSFPTRGGAGSGYTF
CDR3 DNA: TGTGCCAGCAGTTTCCCCACGAGAGGAGGGGCAGGTAGTGGCTACACCTTC

V gene: TRBV7-2
D gene: .
J gene: TRBJ2-1
clone size: many
CDR3 protein: CASSLGSPMSYNEQFF
CDR3 DNA: TGTGCCAGCAGCTTAGGGTCCCCAATGTCCTACAATGAGCAGTTCTTC

V gene: TRBV29-1
D gene: .
J gene: TRBJ2-3
clone size: many
CDR3 protein: CSGGDRASTQYF
CDR3 DNA: TGCAGCGGGGGGGATAGAGCGAGTACGCAGTATTTT

V gene: TRBV10-3
D gene: .
J gene: TRBJ2-3
clone size: many
CDR3 protein: CAISESDSTDTQYF
CDR3 DNA: TGTGCCATCAGTGAGTCAGACAGCACAGATACGCAGTATTTT

V gene: TRBV28
D gene: .
J gene: TRBJ2-1
clone size: .
CDR3 protein: CASSFRLGGEQFF
CDR3 DNA: TGTGCCAGCAGTTTTAGGCTCGGGGGTGAGCAGTTCTTC

V gene: TRBV6-1
D gene: .
J gene: TRBJ2-3
clone size: few
CDR3 protein: CASSEQSGTYLDTQYF
CDR3 DNA: TGTGCCAGCAGTGAACAATCCGGGACCTACCTAGATACGCAGTATTTT

V gene: TRBV15
D gene: TRBD1
J gene: TRBJ1-5
clone size: many
CDR3 protein: CATRGEQGNQPQHF
CDR3 DNA: TGTGCCACCAGAGGGGAACAGGGGAACCAGCCCCAGCATTTT